The table lists the clone carrying this TCR beta chain with a few counts. Its antigen is not known. Profiling relied on immunoSEQ multiplex PCR, and the TCRdb table lists in-frame clones only, not all of them. The table lists millions of clones, roughly 92% of them singletons. This specimen belongs to a study of shared clonotypes between healthy human individuals. Looking at the study overall: Three CD4 naive, three CD4 memory, two CD8 naive and one CD8 memory plate were used per donor.

Unmatched junction bases numbered 8, after V lost 3 bases and J lost 3 bases. CDR3 length: 16 amino acids. The germline V gene encodes CDR1 LNHDA and CDR2 SQIVND (reference sequence). Regarding the study as a whole: A few donors held approximately 5% of naive CD4 clonotypes in common.

Each of the donors was a healthy adult who was HIV-negative and had not had a recent acute infection or vaccination. The source material was naive CD4+ T cells sorted from blood. The subset is: CD45RA+ positively selected. This sequence was found in a man between 18 and 35 years old in good health. V usage is TRBV19 and J usage is TRBJ1-5; 7 bases agree with TRBD1. The CDR3: CASSIGQGTVNQPQHF. Here the CDR3 DNA reads TGTGCCAGTAGTATCGGGCAGGGGACAGTCAATCAGCCCCAGCATTTT.